Listed here are 14 T cell receptor beta chains from one sample, sequenced in a study of spatial heterogeneity in lung cancer. Indicated time point: sample taken at primary tumor resection. TCRdb reanalysed the 5' RACE reads using MiXCR and keeps one entry per CDR3 protein. The sample holds approximately 15,000 distinct CDR3 sequences, 3.6% seen once. The sequencing here drew on normal lung tissue next to the tumor, taken at surgery. Source of these receptors: a male donor with early-stage non-small cell lung cancer.

Ten or more counts support this clonotype. This beta chain represents an off-target read in a library built for alpha chains; its size is of limited meaning. The V gene is TRBV7-6, the J gene TRBJ2-1; 7 nucleotides align to TRBD2. V was pared by 5 bases and J by 0 bases, with 16 bases of the junction left unmatched. The CDR3 runs to 19 residues. CDR1 SGHVS and CDR2 FNYEAQ come from the germline V gene. The CDR3 DNA follows: TGTGCCAGCAGCCTACCGAGCGGGGCGATTGGGAGCTCCTACAATGAGCAGTTCTTC. Amino acid sequence: CASSLPSGAIGSSYNEQFF.

This clonotype was seen at least ten times. This beta chain was picked up by a library intended for alpha chains and is off target, so its count carries little meaning. DNA of the CDR3: TGTGCCAGCAGCATCGACAGCGTCAAGAACACTGAAGCTTTCTTT. Amino acid sequence: CASSIDSVKNTEAFF. The rearrangement links TRBV7-9 to TRBJ1-1; tentative D call: TRBD1 (5 bases). The V and J ends lost 5 bases and 1 base respectively, with 14 bases between them. The germline CDR1 and CDR2 sequences are SEHNR and FQNEAQ (reference sequence). This CDR3 is 15 amino acids long.

This clonotype occurred many times. This beta chain is an unintended read in a library built for alpha chains; its size means little. The V gene is TRBV7-2, the J gene TRBJ1-1; the D is unclear. Germline V gene lookup returns CDR1 SGHTA and CDR2 FQGNSA. The CDR3 length is 14 residues. The V and J ends lost 0 bases and 1 base respectively, with 6 bases between them. The CDR3 nucleotides read TGTGCCAGCAGCTTAGCGTACAAGAACACTGAAGCTTTCTTT. Protein sequence: CASSLAYKNTEAFF.

This clonotype was observed many times. As an off-target read in a library built for alpha chains, this beta chain has a frequency of little significance. The V call is TRBV5-1, the J call TRBJ2-6; 12 bases line up with TRBD2. J gave up 2 bases and V 0 bases, and 0 bases lay outside the gene matches. The CDR3 loop spans 17 amino acids. CDR1 and CDR2 (germline): SGHRS, YFSETQ. This CDR3 is CASSLGTSGTGANVLTF. In nucleotides, the CDR3 is TGCGCCAGCAGCTTGGGGACTAGCGGGACTGGGGCCAACGTCCTGACTTTC.

This clonotype is deemed large. This beta chain is an off-target read within a library intended for alpha chains, so its frequency means little. As DNA, the CDR3 is TGCAGTGCTAGTAGCAGCGGGACGGCGAACACCGGGGAGCTGTTTTTT. The encoded protein is CSASSSGTANTGELFF. The rearrangement links TRBV20-1 to TRBJ2-2; 7 positions agree with TRBD2. In germline, CDR1 is DFQATT, CDR2 SNEGSKA (reference sequence). The CDR3 loop spans 16 amino acids. After removal of 3 bases from V and 0 bases from J, the junction contained 7 bases not matched to a gene.

In this sample, this clonotype turned up many times. Since it is a stray read in a library aimed at alpha chains, this beta chain has a size that is not meaningful. The chain links TRBV5-5 to TRBJ2-5; 7 positions match TRBD1. The CDR3 is made up of 14 amino acids. CDR1 is SGHKS, CDR2 YYEKEE, per germline (reference sequence). Germline trimming cut 4 bases from V and 2 bases from J; bases unmatched to any gene: 5. CDR3 in amino acids: CASSPGTEQETQYF. In DNA, the CDR3 is TGTGCCAGCAGCCCAGGGACAGAGCAAGAGACCCAGTACTTC.

This clonotype was recorded at least ten times. Since the library was made to target alpha chains, this beta chain is a stray read and its abundance is not meaningful. The chain combines TRBV7-3 with TRBJ2-2, with 9 bases matching TRBD2. J was trimmed by 1 base and V by 5 bases; bases with no gene match: 8. Germline lookup yields CDR1 SGHTA and CDR2 FQGTGA. CDR3 length: 17 amino acids. The CDR3 region has the DNA TGTGCCAGCAGCACCTCCCCGACTAGCGGGAACACCGGGGAGCTGTTTTTT. This codes for CASSTSPTSGNTGELFF. Drawing the rest from reference TRBV7-3 and TRBJ2-2, the complete variable domain is GAGVSQTPSNKVTEKGKYVELRCDPISGHTALYWYRQSLGQGPEFLIYFQGTGAADDSGLPNDRFFAVRPEGSVSTLKIQRTERGDSAVYLCASSTSPTSGNTGELFFGEGSRLTVL.

This clonotype occurred many times. This beta chain slipped into a library made for alpha chains as a stray read, so its size is not meaningful. The rearrangement uses TRBV4-1 and TRBJ2-5; TRBD2 matches 9 bases. The V segment lost 3 bases and the J segment 5 bases; nucleotides outside the gene matches: 7. This CDR3 region has 15 residues. Per germline, CDR1 MGHRA and CDR2 YSYEKL. In DNA form, the CDR3 reads TGCGCCAGCAGCCAGAGGGGGCTAGCGGGGGAGACCCAGTACTTC. This gives the protein CASSQRGLAGETQYF.

This clonotype was detected many times. This beta chain appears as a stray read in a library generated for alpha chains; its size is not informative. The chain recombines TRBV11-3 with TRBJ2-1; 7 positions match TRBD1. V gave up 5 bases and J gave up 1 base; unmatched junction bases: 5. Per germline, CDR1 SGHNT and CDR2 YENEEA. The CDR3 sequence is 15 residues long. The CDR3 nucleotides read TGTGCCAGCAGCCCCCCGGGACAGTCCTACAATGAGCAGTTCTTC. Protein product: CASSPPGQSYNEQFF.

This clonotype was picked up many times. This beta chain slipped into a library made for alpha chains as a stray read, so its size is not meaningful. This rearrangement joins TRBV7-9 to TRBJ2-2, with no clear D. The V and J ends lost 5 bases and 3 bases respectively, with 13 bases between them. This CDR3 has 15 residues. Germline V CDR1 and CDR2: SEHNR, FQNEAQ (reference sequence). CDR3 nucleotides: TGTGCCAGCAGCGAAACCGGGCTCTACACCGGGGAGCTGTTTTTT. Translated, it gives CASSETGLYTGELFF.

This clonotype was detected many times. This beta chain is an unintended read in a library built for alpha chains; its size means little. This rearrangement joins TRBV6-5 to TRBJ1-4, with TRBD1 identical over 11 bases. There are 13 residues in the CDR3. V lost 6 bases to trimming and J lost 8 bases; unmatched junction nucleotides: 2. Germline V CDR1 and CDR2: MNHEY, SVGAGI. The CDR3 bases are TGTGCCAGCAGCAGGGACAGGGGGGAAAAACTGTTTTTT. Protein product: CASSRDRGEKLFF.

This clonotype was seen many times. As an off-target read in a library built for alpha chains, this beta chain has a frequency of little significance. The chain employs TRBV9 and TRBJ2-7; TRBD2 agrees at 8 bases. The CDR3 extends over 15 amino acids. Germline values: CDR1 SGDLS, CDR2 YYNGEE. V shed 3 bases and J 4 bases; nucleotides not matched to a gene: 9. The CDR3 protein is CASSAGAGLAYEQYF. For the CDR3, the DNA is TGTGCCAGCAGCGCCGGGGCCGGACTAGCTTACGAGCAGTACTTC.

This clonotype rates as medium-sized. This beta chain is a stray sequence in a library constructed for alpha chains; its clone size is not meaningful. The rearrangement links TRBV7-9 to TRBJ2-1, with D tentatively TRBD1 or TRBD2 (5 bases each). CDR1 is SEHNR and CDR2 is FQNEAQ in the germline V gene (reference sequence). This CDR3 has 13 residues. The ends were cut back, 8 bases at V and 8 bases at J, with 16 bases in the middle. The CDR3 sequence: CASGDYGTDEQFF. CDR3 nucleotide sequence: TGTGCCAGCGGAGACTACGGGACGGATGAGCAGTTCTTC.

Turning to this clonotype: This beta chain slipped into a library made for alpha chains as a stray read, so its size is not meaningful. This chain links TRBV27 with TRBJ2-5; no firm D call. Trimming shortened V by 2 bases and J by 2 bases, and 6 bases separated the two germline ends. Looked up from germline, CDR1 is MNHEY and CDR2 is SMNVEV (reference sequence). This CDR3 spans 13 amino acids. The CDR3 nucleotides are TGTGCCAGCAGTTTAACTGAGCAAGAGACCCAGTACTTC. Encoded protein: CASSLTEQETQYF.